This is a list of T cell receptor beta chains from one sample in a study of CD8+CD57+ T cells in acquired aplastic anemia. TCRdb processed the reads anew with MiXCR; each CDR3 protein has one entry. Of about 95,000 distinct CDR3 sequences in the sample, roughly two thirds were seen once. Input material: sorted CD4+, CD8+, or CD8+CD57+ T cells (not recorded which) from PBMCs. These receptors were collected from a human donor with aplastic anemia. Each CDR3 is given with its conserved first and last residue.

j_gene,v_gene,CDR3aa
TRBJ2-3,TRBV29-1,CSVVGSGEDPSTDTQYF
TRBJ2-3,TRBV19,CAGSTGNTDTQYF
TRBJ2-2,TRBV10-3,CAISGPGSGGSNTGELFF
TRBJ1-2,TRBV10-3,CAISQGAAFSGYTF
TRBJ1-2,TRBV5-6,CASSLDPIGLRYTF
TRBJ1-2,TRBV19,CASTPWGEVGYTF
TRBJ1-5,TRBV19,CASSGGQRNQPQHF
TRBJ2-7,TRBV6-1,CASSEQGYYEQYF
TRBJ1-1,TRBV24-1,CATIVTPMNTEAFF
TRBJ2-7,TRBV2,CASSGGGEQYF
TRBJ2-1,TRBV20-1,CSAREVGEQFF
TRBJ1-2,TRBV2,CASRAPGQGNGYTF
TRBJ2-1,TRBV20-1,CSAPVYNEQFF
TRBJ2-2,TRBV6-1,CASTRTVLRPAGELFF
TRBJ2-3,TRBV11-2,CASSLTRRTDTQYF
TRBJ2-7,TRBV15,CATSYPGGDTYEQYF
TRBJ2-7,TRBV2,CASRRGTGEFGQYF
TRBJ1-1,TRBV29-1,CSVVPAILNTEAFF
TRBJ2-2,TRBV10-3,CAISEILAGANTGELFF
TRBJ2-3,TRBV2,CASRYRGTDTQYF
TRBJ2-2,TRBV24-1,CATSDSSPGRGGELFF
TRBJ2-3,TRBV19,CASTPPTRDTQYF
TRBJ2-1,TRBV11-1,CASSFPGLAGGYEQFF
TRBJ1-6,TRBV25-1,CASSDLEAGRRNSPLHF